Shown below are 8 T cell receptor beta chains from a single sample sequenced in a study of shared clonotypes between healthy human individuals. The protocol was immunoSEQ multiplex PCR, while the TCRdb copy is restricted to in-frame clones and leaves out a portion. The sample holds about 530,000 clones, 90% to 97% seen once. Source material: naive CD4+ T cells sorted from blood. Regarding subset: CD45RA+ positively selected. Receptors were obtained from a young woman in good health.

Remarks on this clone: This same CDR3 is encoded by further DNA sequences in the sample. This sequence joins TRBV5-1 and TRBJ1-3; unclear D gene. CDR1 is SGHRS, CDR2 YFSETQ, per germline. V shed 0 bases and J shed 4 bases, with 11 bases lying between them. The CDR3 length is 15 residues. In DNA, the CDR3 is TGCGCCAGCAGCTTGGTGTCGGGGTCCGGAAACACCATATATTTT. It is translated as CASSLVSGSGNTIYF.

The V gene is TRBV5-1, the J gene TRBJ2-7; tentatively, D is TRBD1 (5 bases). This CDR3 comprises 10 residues. Trimming left V 9 bases short and J 4 bases short, with 8 bases between. Germline V lookup: CDR1 SGHRS, CDR2 YFSETQ. CDR3 DNA: TGCGCCATACAGGTGTACGAGCAGTACTTC. Translation: CAIQVYEQYF. The variable domain in full, with the rest retrieved from reference TRBV5-1 and TRBJ2-7, is KAGVTQTPRYLIKTRGQQVTLSCSPISGHRSVSWYQQTPGQGLQFLFEYFSETQRNKGNFPGRFSGRQFSNSRSEMNVSTLELGDSALYLCAIQVYEQYFGPGTRLTVT.

V and J are TRBV5-1 and TRBJ2-2, with a weak D call TRBD2 (6 bases). This CDR3 is built from 15 residues. The germline CDR1 and CDR2 sequences are SGHRS and YFSETQ. The V and J ends lost 4 bases and 6 bases respectively, with 16 bases between them. This chain's CDR3 is CASSPGRPGAGELFF. The DNA for the CDR3 is TGCGCCAGCAGCCCTGGGAGGCCCGGGGCCGGGGAGCTGTTTTTT.

The chain uses TRBV21-1 and TRBJ1-2; the table's D call TRBD1 went unverified against the DNA. TRBV21-1 is listed as a pseudogene. The CDR3 is made up of 13 amino acids. CDR3 DNA sequence: TGTGCCAGCAGCGCCCCGGGACATTATGGCTACACCTTC. It codes for CASSAPGHYGYTF.

CDR3 in amino acids: CASSPSGTGGGEQYF. The CDR3 coding sequence is TGTGCCAGCAGCCCCTCTGGGACAGGGGGCGGCGAGCAGTACTTC. The chain recombines TRBV28 with TRBJ2-7, with 12 positions matching TRBD1. Trimming removed 6 bases from V and 6 bases from J; junction bases left unmatched: 9. CDR1 and CDR2 (germline): MDHEN, SYDVKM. The CDR3 length is 15 residues.

This chain joins TRBV6-7 and TRBJ1-5, with D unresolved. TRBV6-7 qualifies as an ORF whose function is uncertain. CDR3 length equals 15 residues. Trimming removed 8 bases from V and 0 bases from J, with 14 bases in between. This CDR3 reads CASGRRLDSNQPQHF. The CDR3 DNA sequence: TGTGCCAGCGGGAGACGGTTGGATAGCAATCAGCCCCAGCATTTT.

This rearrangement joins TRBV6-5 to TRBJ2-2, with 14 bases matching TRBD2. J was trimmed by 7 bases and V by 6 bases; bases with no gene match: 4. Germline values: CDR1 MNHEY, CDR2 SVGAGI. There are 15 residues in the CDR3. The CDR3 DNA is TGTGCCAGCAGACCCGGACTAGCGGGAGGCGGGGAGCTGTTTTTT. It codes for CASRPGLAGGGELFF.

The chain combines TRBV14 with TRBJ1-5, with TRBD1 matching over 9 bases. The CDR3 is made up of 22 amino acids. The junction had 25 bases not matched to a gene; V was cut back by 1 base and J by 6 bases. Germline lookup yields CDR1 SGHDN and CDR2 FVKESK. CDR3 amino acids: CASSQVMATGGASASRPQPQHF. Here the CDR3 DNA reads TGTGCCAGCAGCCAAGTGATGGCAACAGGGGGCGCTTCAGCGTCTCGGCCTCAGCCCCAGCATTTT.